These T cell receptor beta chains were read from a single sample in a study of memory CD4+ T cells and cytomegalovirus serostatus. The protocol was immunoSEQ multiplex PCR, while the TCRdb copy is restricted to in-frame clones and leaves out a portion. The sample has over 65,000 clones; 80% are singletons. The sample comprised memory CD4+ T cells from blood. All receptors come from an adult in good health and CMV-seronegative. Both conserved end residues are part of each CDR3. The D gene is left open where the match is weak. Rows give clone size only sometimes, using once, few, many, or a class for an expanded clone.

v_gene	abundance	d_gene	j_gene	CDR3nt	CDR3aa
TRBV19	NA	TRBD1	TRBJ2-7	TGTGCCAGCACAGACAGGGGAGTCGGCGAGCAGTACTTC	CASTDRGVGEQYF
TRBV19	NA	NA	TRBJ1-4	TGTGCCAGTAGTATTAGTAGTGCAACTAATGAAAAACTGTTTTTT	CASSISSATNEKLFF
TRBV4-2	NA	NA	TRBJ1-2	TGTGCCAGCAGCGAACGGCAGGGGCAGGCAAACTATGGCTACACCTTC	CASSERQGQANYGYTF
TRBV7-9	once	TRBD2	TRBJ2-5	TGTGCCAGCAGCTTCGCGGGGGGGGAGACCCAGTACTTC	CASSFAGGETQYF
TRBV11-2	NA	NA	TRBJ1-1	TGTGCCAGTTCAAACAGGGCGACTGAAGCTTTCTTT	CASSNRATEAFF
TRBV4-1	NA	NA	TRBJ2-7	TGCGCCAGCAGCCAAGATAGATGGGAAGGGGTTGAGCAGTACTTC	CASSQDRWEGVEQYF
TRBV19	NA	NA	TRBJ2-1	TGTGCCAGTAGTATAGGGGCAGGGTCCTACAATGAGCAGTTCTTC	CASSIGAGSYNEQFF
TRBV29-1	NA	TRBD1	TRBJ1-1	TGCAGCGTTGTACCTGGACAGGGGGGAGCTTTCTTT	CSVVPGQGGAFF
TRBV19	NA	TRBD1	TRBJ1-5	TGTGCCAGTAGTAGTTACAGGGGAGAGGATCCCCAGCATTTT	CASSSYRGEDPQHF
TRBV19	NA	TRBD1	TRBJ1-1	TGTGCCAGTAGCAAATTAACTACGGGACAGGGGAACACTGAAGCTTTCTTT	CASSKLTTGQGNTEAFF
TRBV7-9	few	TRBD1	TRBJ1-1	TGTGCCAGCAGCCCTGACAGGGGCTTGCGAGCTTTCTTT	CASSPDRGLRAFF
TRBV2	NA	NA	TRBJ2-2	TGTGCCAGCAGACCGACATCAACTACCGGGGAGCTGTTTTTT	CASRPTSTTGELFF
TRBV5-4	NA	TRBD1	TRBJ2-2	TGTGCCAGCAGCCTGGGGACAGGGTTCGGAACCGGGGAGCTGTTTTTT	CASSLGTGFGTGELFF
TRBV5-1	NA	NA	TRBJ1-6	TGCGCCAGCAGCCGGGGGACCGATGCTTCACCCCTCCACTTT	CASSRGTDASPLHF
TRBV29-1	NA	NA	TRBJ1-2	TGCAGCGTTGAAGATTCCGGCTATGGCTACACCTTC	CSVEDSGYGYTF
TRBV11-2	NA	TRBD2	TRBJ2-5	TGTGCCAGCAGCCGGACTAGCGGGGGTAGCGAGACCCAGTACTTC	CASSRTSGGSETQYF
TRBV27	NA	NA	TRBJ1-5	TGTGCCAGCAGTCCGAACCCGGGTAGCAATCAGCCCCAGCATTTT	CASSPNPGSNQPQHF
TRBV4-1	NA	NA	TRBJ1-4	TGCGCCAGCAGCCAAGATCTAGGGAAGGATGAAAAACTGTTTTTT	CASSQDLGKDEKLFF
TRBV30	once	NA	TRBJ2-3	TGTGCCTGGAGTCAGAGCACAGATACGCAGTATTTT	CAWSQSTDTQYF
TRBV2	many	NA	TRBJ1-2	TGTGCCAGCAGTGAGGAGGTCCGGGGAGTTGGCTACACCTTC	CASSEEVRGVGYTF
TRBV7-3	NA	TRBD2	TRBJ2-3	TGTGCCAGCAGCTTAACAGGGACTAGCGGCACAGATACGCAGTATTTT	CASSLTGTSGTDTQYF
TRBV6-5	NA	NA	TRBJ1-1	TGTGCCAGCAGTTATTCTCCCCTGAACACTGAAGCTTTCTTT	CASSYSPLNTEAFF
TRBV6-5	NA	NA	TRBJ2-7	TGTGCCAGCAGTGGAAACAGGGGGGGCGAGCAGTACTTC	CASSGNRGGEQYF
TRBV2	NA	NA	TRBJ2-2	TGTGCCAGCACCGAGACTACTGCGGGATCGGCCGGGGAGCTGTTTTTT	CASTETTAGSAGELFF